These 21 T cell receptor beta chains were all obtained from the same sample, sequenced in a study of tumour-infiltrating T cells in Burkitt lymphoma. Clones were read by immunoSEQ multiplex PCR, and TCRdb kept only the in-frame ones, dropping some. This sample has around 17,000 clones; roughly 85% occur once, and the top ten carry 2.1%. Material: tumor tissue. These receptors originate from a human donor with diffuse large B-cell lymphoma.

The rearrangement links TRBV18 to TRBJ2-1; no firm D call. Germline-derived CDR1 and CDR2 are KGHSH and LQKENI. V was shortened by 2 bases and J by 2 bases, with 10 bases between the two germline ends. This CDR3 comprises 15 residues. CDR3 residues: CASSPKDLPYNEQFF. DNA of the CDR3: TGTGCCAGCTCACCAAAGGATCTACCCTACAATGAGCAGTTCTTC.

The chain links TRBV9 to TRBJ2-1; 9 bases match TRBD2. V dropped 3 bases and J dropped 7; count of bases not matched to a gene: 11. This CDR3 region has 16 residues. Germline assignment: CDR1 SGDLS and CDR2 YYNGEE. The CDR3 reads CASSEWLGGGANEQFF. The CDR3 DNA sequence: TGTGCCAGCAGCGAGTGGTTAGGCGGGGGGGCGAATGAGCAGTTCTTC.

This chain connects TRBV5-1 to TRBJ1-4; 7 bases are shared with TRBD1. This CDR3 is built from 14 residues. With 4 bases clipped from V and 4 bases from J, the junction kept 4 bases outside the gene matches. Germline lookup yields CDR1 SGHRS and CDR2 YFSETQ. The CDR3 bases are TGCGCCAGCAGCCCAGGGGGTTATAATGAAAAACTGTTTTTT. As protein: CASSPGGYNEKLFF.

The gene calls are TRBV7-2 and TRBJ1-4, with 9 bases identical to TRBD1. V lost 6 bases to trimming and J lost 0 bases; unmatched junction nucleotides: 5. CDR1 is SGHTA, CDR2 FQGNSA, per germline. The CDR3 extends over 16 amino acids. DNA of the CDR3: TGTGCCAGCAGTCGGGACAGGGAGGCAACTAATGAAAAACTGTTTTTT. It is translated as CASSRDREATNEKLFF.

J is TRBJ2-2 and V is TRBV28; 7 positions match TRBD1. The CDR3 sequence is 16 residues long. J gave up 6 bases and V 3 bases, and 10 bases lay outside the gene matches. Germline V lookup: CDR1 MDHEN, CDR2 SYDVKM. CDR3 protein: CASSFPRLGGPGELFF. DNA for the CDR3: TGTGCCAGCAGTTTTCCTCGCCTAGGGGGCCCCGGGGAGCTGTTTTTT.

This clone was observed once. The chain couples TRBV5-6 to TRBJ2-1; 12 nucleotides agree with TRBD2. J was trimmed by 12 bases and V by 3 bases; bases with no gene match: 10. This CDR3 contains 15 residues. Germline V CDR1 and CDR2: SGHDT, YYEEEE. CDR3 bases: TGTGCCAGCAGCTCCGGACTAGCGGGGCCTAGGGGGCAGTTCTTC. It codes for CASSSGLAGPRGQFF.

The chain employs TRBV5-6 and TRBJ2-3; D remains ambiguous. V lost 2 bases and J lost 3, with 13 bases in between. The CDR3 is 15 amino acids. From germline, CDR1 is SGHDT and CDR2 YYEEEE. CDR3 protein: CASSLRRIMTDTQYF. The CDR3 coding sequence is TGTGCCAGCAGCTTAAGACGGATAATGACAGATACGCAGTATTTT. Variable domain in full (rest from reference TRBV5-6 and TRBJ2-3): DAGVTQSPTHLIKTRGQQVTLRCSPKSGHDTVSWYQQALGQGPQFIFQYYEEEERQRGNFPDRFSGHQFPNYSSELNVNALLLGDSALYLCASSLRRIMTDTQYFGPGTRLTVL.

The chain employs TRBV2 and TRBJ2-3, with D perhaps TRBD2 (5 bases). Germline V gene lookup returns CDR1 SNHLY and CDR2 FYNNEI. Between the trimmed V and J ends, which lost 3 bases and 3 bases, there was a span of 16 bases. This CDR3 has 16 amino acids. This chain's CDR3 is CASSEKDSARTDTQYF. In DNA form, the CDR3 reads TGTGCCAGCAGTGAGAAGGATAGCGCGAGGACAGATACGCAGTATTTT.

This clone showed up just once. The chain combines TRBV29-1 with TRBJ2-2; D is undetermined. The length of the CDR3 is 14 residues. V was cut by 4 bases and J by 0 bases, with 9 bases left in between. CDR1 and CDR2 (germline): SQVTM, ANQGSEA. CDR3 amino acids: CSVVAGANTGELFF. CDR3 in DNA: TGCAGCGTTGTCGCCGGAGCGAACACCGGGGAGCTGTTTTTT.

CDR3: CASSVEVSSYNEQFF. CDR3 sequence (DNA): TGCGCCAGCAGTGTGGAGGTCAGCTCCTACAATGAGCAGTTCTTC. V gene TRBV10-1 combines with J gene TRBJ2-1, with D perhaps matching TRBD2 (5 bases). Trimming cost V 4 bases and J 0 bases, with 10 bases left between them. The germline V gene encodes CDR1 WNHNN and CDR2 SYGVQD (reference sequence). This CDR3 is built from 15 residues.

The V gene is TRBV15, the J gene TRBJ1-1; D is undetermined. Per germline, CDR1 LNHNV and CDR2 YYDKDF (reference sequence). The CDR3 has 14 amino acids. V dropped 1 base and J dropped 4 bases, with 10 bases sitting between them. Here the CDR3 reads CATSRVGMGTEAFF. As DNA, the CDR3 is TGTGCCACCAGCAGAGTAGGGATGGGCACTGAAGCTTTCTTT.

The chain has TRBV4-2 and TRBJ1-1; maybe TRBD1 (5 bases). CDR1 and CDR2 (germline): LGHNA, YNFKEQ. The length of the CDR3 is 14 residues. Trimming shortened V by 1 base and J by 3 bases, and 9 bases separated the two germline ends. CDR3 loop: CASSQGGTDTEAFF. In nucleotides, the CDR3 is TGTGCCAGCAGCCAAGGGGGGACCGACACTGAAGCTTTCTTT.

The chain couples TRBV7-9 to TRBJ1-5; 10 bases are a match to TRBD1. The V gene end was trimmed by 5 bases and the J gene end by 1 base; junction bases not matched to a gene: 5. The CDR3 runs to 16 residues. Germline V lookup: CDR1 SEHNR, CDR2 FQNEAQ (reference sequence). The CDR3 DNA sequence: TGTGCCAGCAGCGGGGACAGGGGAAAGAGCAATCAGCCCCAGCATTTT. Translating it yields CASSGDRGKSNQPQHF.

The CDR3 here is CASRLAGTNNEQFF. The CDR3 nucleotides read TGTGCCAGCAGACTAGCGGGAACTAACAATGAGCAGTTCTTC. The V and J genes are TRBV6-1 and TRBJ2-1; TRBD2 agrees at 10 bases. Germline CDR1 and CDR2: MNHNS and SASEGT. V lost 6 bases, J lost 5 bases, and 4 bases stayed unmatched. The CDR3 has 14 residues.

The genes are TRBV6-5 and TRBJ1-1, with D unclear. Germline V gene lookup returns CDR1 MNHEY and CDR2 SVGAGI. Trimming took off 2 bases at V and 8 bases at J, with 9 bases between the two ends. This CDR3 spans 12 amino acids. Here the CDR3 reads CASSYPGREAFF. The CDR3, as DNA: TGTGCCAGCAGTTACCCAGGTAGGGAAGCTTTCTTT.

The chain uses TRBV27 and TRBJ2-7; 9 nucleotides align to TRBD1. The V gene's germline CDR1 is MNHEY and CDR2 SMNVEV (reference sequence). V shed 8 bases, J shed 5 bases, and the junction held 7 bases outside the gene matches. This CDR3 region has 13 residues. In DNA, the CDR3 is TGTGCCAGCGGAGACAGGGGGAGAAACGAGCAGTACTTC. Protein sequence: CASGDRGRNEQYF.

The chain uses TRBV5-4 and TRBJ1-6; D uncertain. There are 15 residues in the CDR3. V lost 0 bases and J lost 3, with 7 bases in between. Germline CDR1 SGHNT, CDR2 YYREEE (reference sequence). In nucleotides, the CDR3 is TGTGCCAGCAGCTTGGAGACGGGCTATAATTCACCCCTCCACTTT. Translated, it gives CASSLETGYNSPLHF.

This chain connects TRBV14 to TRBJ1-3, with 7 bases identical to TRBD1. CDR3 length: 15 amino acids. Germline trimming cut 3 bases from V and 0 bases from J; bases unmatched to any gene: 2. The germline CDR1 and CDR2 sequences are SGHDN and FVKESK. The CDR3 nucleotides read TGTGCCAGCAGCCACAGGGGGGGCTCTGGAAACACCATATATTTT. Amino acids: CASSHRGGSGNTIYF. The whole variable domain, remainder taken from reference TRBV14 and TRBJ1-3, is EAGVTQFPSHSVIEKGQTVTLRCDPISGHDNLYWYRRVMGKEIKFLLHFVKESKQDESGMPNNRFLAERTGGTYSTLKVQPAELEDSGVYFCASSHRGGSGNTIYFGEGSWLTVV.

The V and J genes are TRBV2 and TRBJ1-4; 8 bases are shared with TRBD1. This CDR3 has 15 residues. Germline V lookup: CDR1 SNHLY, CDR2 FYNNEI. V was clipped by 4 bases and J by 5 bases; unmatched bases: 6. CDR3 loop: CASSGGTGLNEKLFF. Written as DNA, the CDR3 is TGTGCCAGCAGTGGAGGGACAGGTTTAAATGAAAAACTGTTTTTT.

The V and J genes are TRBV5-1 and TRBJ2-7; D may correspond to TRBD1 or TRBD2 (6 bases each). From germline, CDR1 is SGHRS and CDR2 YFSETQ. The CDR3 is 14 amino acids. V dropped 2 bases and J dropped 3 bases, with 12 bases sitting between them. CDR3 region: CASSFLRGDYEQYF. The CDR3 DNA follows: TGCGCCAGCAGCTTTTTAAGGGGGGACTACGAGCAGTACTTC.

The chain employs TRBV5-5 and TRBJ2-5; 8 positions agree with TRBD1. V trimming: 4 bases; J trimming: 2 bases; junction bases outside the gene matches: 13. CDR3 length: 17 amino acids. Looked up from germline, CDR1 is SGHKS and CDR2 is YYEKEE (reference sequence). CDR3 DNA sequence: TGTGCCAGCAGCAGGGAACTGAAAGGACAGGGTCAAGAGACCCAGTACTTC. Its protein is CASSRELKGQGQETQYF.